A single sample gave rise to the 26 T cell receptor beta chains below, sequenced in a study of T cells in Graves' hyperthyroidism and ophthalmopathy. Researchers took RNA transcripts and amplified the TCR beta CDR3 regions from them. Initially, a first-round RT-PCR of the TCR CDR3 employed the HTBI primer set. A single record per CDR3 protein comes from TCRdb applying MiXCR to the multiplex PCR reads. The sample has approximately 690,000 distinct CDR3 sequences; around 13% are singletons. The specimen was blood. Receptor source: a woman in her fifties or sixties with Graves' ophthalmopathy.

This clonotype was recorded a few times. A junction end diverges from the germline sequence, so it may reflect a read error. The chain has TRBV4-1 and TRBJ2-1; D ambiguous. The length of the CDR3 is 18 residues. Germline CDR1 reads MGHRA; CDR2 reads YSYEKL. DNA for the CDR3: TGTGCCAGCAGCCAAGTAGGATTAAGGAAAACACTCTACAATGAGCAGTTCTTC. It encodes CASSQVGLRKTLYNEQFF.

The chain links TRBV6-9 to TRBJ2-7; a weak D match, TRBD2 (5 bases). The V end lost 3 bases, the J end lost 5 bases, and 8 bases lay between the germline ends. The CDR3 covers 12 residues. Germline lookup yields CDR1 MNHGY and CDR2 SVAAGI. The CDR3 loop is CASSYLSDEQYF. CDR3 in DNA: TGTGCCAGCAGTTACCTTAGCGACGAGCAGTACTTC.

At least ten counts were recorded for this clonotype. This chain joins TRBV7-8 and TRBJ1-3, with 7 bases aligning to TRBD1. Germline V CDR1 and CDR2: SGHVS, FQNEAQ. Trimming cost V 5 bases and J 2 bases; bases outside gene matches: 6. The CDR3 has 15 amino acids. The CDR3 loop is CASSPQGQAGNTIYF. CDR3 nucleotide sequence: TGTGCCAGCAGCCCTCAAGGACAGGCTGGAAACACCATATATTTT.

The sample holds many counts of this clonotype. The V call is TRBV6-1, the J call TRBJ2-4, with D perhaps TRBD2 (6 bases). The CDR3 runs to 15 residues. Trimming left V 6 bases short and J 5 bases short, with 17 bases between. In germline, CDR1 is MNHNS, CDR2 SASEGT. The CDR3 region is CASSQEGTSENIQYF. The CDR3 DNA reads as TGTGCCAGCAGCCAGGAAGGGACTTCAGAAAACATTCAGTACTTC.

The J gene is TRBJ1-5, the V gene TRBV6-2 or TRBV6-3; D gene uncertain. The germline V gene has CDR1 MNHEY and CDR2 SVGEGT. The CDR3 extends over 16 amino acids. V was trimmed by 3 bases and J by 4 bases, leaving 16 bases between them. The CDR3 region is CASSYFVGDPNQPQHF. In DNA, the CDR3 is TGTGCCAGCAGTTATTTCGTCGGGGATCCTAATCAGCCCCAGCATTTT.

The chain employs TRBV4-1 and TRBJ1-5; D gene unclear. V was clipped by 4 bases and J by 1 base, with 14 bases between them. Germline CDR1 reads MGHRA; CDR2 reads YSYEKL. The CDR3 is 16 amino acids. The CDR3 protein is CASSRDPGPSNQPQHF. The CDR3 coding sequence is TGCGCCAGCAGCCGTGACCCTGGACCCAGCAATCAGCCCCAGCATTTT.

This clonotype has ten or more counts. V gene TRBV5-1 combines with J gene TRBJ2-1, with TRBD2 identical over 13 bases. The CDR3 length is 19 residues. Germline CDR1 SGHRS, CDR2 YFSETQ. Trimming at V came to 3 bases and at J to 1 base, leaving 10 bases not matched to a gene. The CDR3 bases are TGCGCCAGCAGCTCAATAGGGACTAGCGGGAAGGGATCCTACAATGAGCAGTTCTTC. Encoded protein: CASSSIGTSGKGSYNEQFF.

This clonotype turned up a few times. The rearrangement joins TRBV6-1 to TRBJ1-1; 8 bases align to TRBD1. Germline V gene lookup returns CDR1 MNHNS and CDR2 SASEGT. Trimming cost V 5 bases and J 4 bases; bases outside gene matches: 6. The CDR3 consists of 14 residues. DNA of the CDR3: TGTGCCAGCAGTAGGACAGGGTCGCGCACTGAAGCTTTCTTT. Translation: CASSRTGSRTEAFF.

This chain joins TRBV28 and TRBJ1-2; the D gene is possibly TRBD1 (5 bases). CDR1 MDHEN and CDR2 SYDVKM come from the germline V gene. V was shortened by 6 bases and J by 4 bases, with 15 bases between the two germline ends. The length of the CDR3 is 14 residues. The CDR3 DNA reads as TGTGCCAGCAGACCACCCGCAGGGCTCTATGGCTACACCTTC. Translating gives CASRPPAGLYGYTF.

Only a few counts were recorded for this clonotype. The V gene is TRBV24-1, the J gene TRBJ1-2, with a tentative D call TRBD1 (6 bases). Germline assignment: CDR1 KGHDR and CDR2 SFDVKD. The CDR3 extends over 16 amino acids. The V end was cut by 3 bases, the J end by 3 bases, with 16 bases between. The CDR3 DNA follows: TGTGCCACCAGTGATCCTGACTCCAGGGGCGACTATGGCTACACCTTC. Its protein product is CATSDPDSRGDYGYTF.

In its sample, this clonotype was seen many times. The chain uses TRBV12-3 or TRBV12-4 and TRBJ2-7, with no clear D. This CDR3 spans 15 amino acids. The V end was cut by 2 bases, the J end by 2 bases, with 13 bases between. In DNA, the CDR3 is TGTGCCAGCAGTTTATTCTGGGCGGAGCCCTACGAGCAGTACTTC. Translated, it gives CASSLFWAEPYEQYF.

This clonotype was seen ten or more times. The gene calls are TRBV27 and TRBJ2-3, with 13 bases fitting TRBD2. CDR1 is MNHEY, CDR2 SMNVEV, per germline (reference sequence). V shed 6 bases, J shed 6 bases, and the junction held 9 bases outside the gene matches. This CDR3 has 16 amino acids. CDR3 sequence: CASSHQLAGGTDTQYF. The CDR3, as DNA: TGTGCCAGCAGCCACCAACTAGCGGGAGGGACGGATACGCAGTATTTT.

This clonotype was observed many times. J is TRBJ2-3 and V is TRBV20-1, with D possibly TRBD2 on 6 matching bases. Trimming removed 5 bases at V and 3 bases at J, with 9 bases between. The CDR3 has 12 amino acids. CDR1 and CDR2 (germline): DFQATT, SNEGSKA (reference sequence). The chain's CDR3 is CSALRETDTQYF. CDR3 bases: TGCAGTGCTCTACGGGAGACAGATACGCAGTATTTT.

This clonotype has a count of ten or more. V is TRBV7-2 and J is TRBJ2-7; 13 bases match TRBD2. The germline gives CDR1 SGHTA, CDR2 FQGNSA. V was clipped by 1 base and J by 3 bases; unmatched bases: 6. CDR3 size: 17 residues. The CDR3 here is CASSLVTSGRDNYEQYF. The DNA for the CDR3 is TGTGCCAGCAGCTTAGTCACTAGCGGGAGGGATAACTACGAGCAGTACTTC.

The chain couples TRBV4-1 to TRBJ2-1; 14 bases align to TRBD2. The CDR3 contains 19 residues. CDR1 and CDR2 from the germline V gene are MGHRA and YSYEKL. With 4 bases clipped from V and 0 bases from J, the junction kept 8 bases outside the gene matches. The CDR3 protein is CASSRGTSGSWSSYNEQFF. DNA for the CDR3: TGCGCCAGCAGCCGTGGGACTAGCGGGAGTTGGAGCTCCTACAATGAGCAGTTCTTC.

This clonotype was detected a few times. A much larger clone differs by one base, so this may be a read error. The rearrangement links TRBV10-3 to TRBJ2-1; 10 positions match TRBD1. The V segment lost 10 bases and the J segment 3 bases; nucleotides outside the gene matches: 12. The CDR3 length is 16 residues. Germline V CDR1 and CDR2: ENHRY, SYGVKD. CDR3 protein: CATTNPGTGVYNEQFF. In DNA form, the CDR3 reads TGTGCCACCACCAATCCTGGGACAGGGGTCTACAATGAGCAGTTCTTC.

Only a few counts were recorded for this clonotype. CDR3 DNA: TGTGCCAGCTCACCGGTCTACCCTAGTGGGACAGGGAGCTCTGAAGCTTTCTTT. Its translation: CASSPVYPSGTGSSEAFF. The rearrangement links TRBV18 to TRBJ1-1, with 9 bases lining up with TRBD1. V was clipped by 3 bases and J by 6 bases; unmatched bases: 17. The V gene's germline CDR1 is KGHSH and CDR2 LQKENI. CDR3 length: 18 amino acids. The full variable domain, completed using reference TRBV18 and TRBJ1-1, is NAGVMQNPRHLVRRRGQEARLRCSPMKGHSHVYWYRQLPEEGLKFMVYLQKENIIDESGMPKERFSAEFPKEGPSILRIQQVVRGDSAAYFCASSPVYPSGTGSSEAFFGQGTRLTVV.

The rearrangement links TRBV19 to TRBJ1-1; no clear D gene. The germline CDR1 and CDR2 sequences are LNHDA and SQIVND (reference sequence). V lost 6 bases to trimming and J lost 0 bases, with 8 bases between them. The CDR3 runs to 13 residues. DNA of the CDR3: TGTGCCAGTAGATCAGGACTGAACACTGAAGCTTTCTTT. It yields the protein CASRSGLNTEAFF.

The CDR3 spells CATRLAGLRTGELFF. CDR3 DNA sequence: TGTGCCACCAGACTAGCGGGATTACGGACCGGGGAGCTGTTTTTT. This rearrangement joins TRBV15 to TRBJ2-2; 10 nucleotides match TRBD2. CDR3 length: 15 amino acids. The V gene end was trimmed by 6 bases and the J gene end by 5 bases; junction bases not matched to a gene: 6. Germline-derived CDR1 and CDR2 are LNHNV and YYDKDF (reference sequence).

Many counts were recorded for this clonotype. The chain recombines TRBV7-2 with TRBJ2-2, with D perhaps TRBD2 (6 bases). Trimming stripped 0 bases from V and 2 bases from J, with 10 bases between. This CDR3 comprises 16 residues. Germline V gives CDR1 SGHTA, CDR2 FQGNSA. Here the CDR3 reads CASSLAGDFNTGELFF. In nucleotides, the CDR3 is TGTGCCAGCAGCTTAGCAGGGGACTTCAACACCGGGGAGCTGTTTTTT.

The chain couples TRBV10-3 to TRBJ2-5; the match to TRBD2 covers 8 bases. The length of the CDR3 is 14 residues. The V gene end was trimmed by 4 bases and the J gene end by 5 bases; junction bases not matched to a gene: 6. Germline CDR1 is ENHRY and CDR2 is SYGVKD. The CDR3 coding sequence is TGTGCCATCAGTGGAGCGGGGGCCCAGGAGACCCAGTACTTC. Its translation is CAISGAGAQETQYF.

The sample holds a few counts of this clonotype. The chain combines TRBV20-1 with TRBJ1-1, with D perhaps matching TRBD1 (5 bases). In germline, CDR1 is DFQATT, CDR2 SNEGSKA (reference sequence). This CDR3 is built from 14 residues. Trimming removed 6 bases at V and 5 bases at J, with 19 bases between. CDR3 nucleotides: TGCAGTGCAGCGGTTGCGGGGCGAGGGACTGAAGCTTTCTTT. This sequence encodes CSAAVAGRGTEAFF.

This clonotype has ten or more counts. The genes are TRBV20-1 and TRBJ2-3; 11 nucleotides match TRBD2. Trimming took 6 bases from V and 4 from J; bases not matched to a gene: 9. This CDR3 has 15 residues. In germline, CDR1 is DFQATT, CDR2 SNEGSKA (reference sequence). The CDR3 region has the DNA TGCAGTGCAGCCCCGACTAGCGGGAAGGCAGATACGCAGTATTTT. The encoded protein is CSAAPTSGKADTQYF.

This clonotype showed up many times. The chain is built from TRBV3-1 and TRBJ2-7, with 8 positions matching TRBD1. V dropped 4 bases and J dropped 1; count of bases not matched to a gene: 3. The V gene's germline CDR1 is LGHDT and CDR2 YNNKEL (reference sequence). The CDR3 loop spans 14 amino acids. Here the CDR3 DNA reads TGTGCCAGCAGCCCGGGACAGGCGTCCTACGAGCAGTACTTC. Translating it yields CASSPGQASYEQYF.

In its sample, this clonotype was seen many times. The chain links TRBV29-1 to TRBJ1-4; 10 bases fit TRBD1. The CDR3 covers 14 residues. CDR1 SQVTM and CDR2 ANQGSEA come from the germline V gene. V was clipped by 1 base and J by 7 bases; unmatched bases: 3. CDR3 nucleotides: TGCAGCGTTGAAGTGAGGGACAGGGGTGAAAAACTGTTTTTT. As protein: CSVEVRDRGEKLFF.

In this sample, this clonotype turned up many times. The V gene is TRBV5-5, the J gene TRBJ2-7; D remains ambiguous. V lost 0 bases, J lost 5 bases, and 12 bases lay in between. The CDR3 is made up of 14 amino acids. CDR1 SGHKS and CDR2 YYEKEE come from the germline V gene (reference sequence). In DNA, the CDR3 is TGTGCCAGCAGCTTGGCTGGTGGCCTACACGAGCAGTACTTC. Translated, it gives CASSLAGGLHEQYF.